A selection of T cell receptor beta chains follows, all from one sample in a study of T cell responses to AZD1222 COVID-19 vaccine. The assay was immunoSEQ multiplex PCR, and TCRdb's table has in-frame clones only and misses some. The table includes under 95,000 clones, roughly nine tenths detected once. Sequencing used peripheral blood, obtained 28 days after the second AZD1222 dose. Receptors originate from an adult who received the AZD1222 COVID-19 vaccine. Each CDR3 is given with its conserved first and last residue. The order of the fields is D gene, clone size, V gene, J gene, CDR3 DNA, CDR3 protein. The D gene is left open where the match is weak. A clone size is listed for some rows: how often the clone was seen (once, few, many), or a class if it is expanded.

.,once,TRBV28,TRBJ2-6,TGTGCCAGCAGTTTATTTTCTGGACAGACCTTTTCTGGGGCCAACGTCCTGACTTTC,CASSLFSGQTFSGANVLTF
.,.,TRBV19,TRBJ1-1,TGTGCCAGTAGTATACCCACCCTGGGGAAAACGAACACTGAAGCTTTCTTT,CASSIPTLGKTNTEAFF
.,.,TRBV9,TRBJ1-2,TGTGCCAGCACCGACGGCAATAACTATGGCTACACCTTC,CASTDGNNYGYTF
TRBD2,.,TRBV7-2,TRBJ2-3,TGTGCCAGCAGCCCCCCCTTAGCGGGGGGCACAGATACGCAGTATTTT,CASSPPLAGGTDTQYF
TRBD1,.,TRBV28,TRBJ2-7,TGTGCCAGCACCTCGGGACAGGGCTACGAGCAGTACTTC,CASTSGQGYEQYF
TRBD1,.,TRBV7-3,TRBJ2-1,TGTGCCAGCAGCTTAAGGGGACAGGGGAACAATGAGCAGTTCTTC,CASSLRGQGNNEQFF
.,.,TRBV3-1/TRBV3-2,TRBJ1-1,TGTGCCAGCAGCCAAGGTCGGGTCACTGAAGCTTTCTTT,CASSQGRVTEAFF
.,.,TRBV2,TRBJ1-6,TGTGCCAGCAGTGCGAGGCAGGCGGACCTTTCACCCCTCCACTTT,CASSARQADLSPLHF
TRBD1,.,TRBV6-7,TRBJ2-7,TGTGCCAGCGGACAGGGGGCTTTTGAGCAGTACTTC,CASGQGAFEQYF
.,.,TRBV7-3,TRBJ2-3,TGTGCCAGCAGCCCTGGGACCTGGGACGGAAGCACAGATACGCAGTATTTT,CASSPGTWDGSTDTQYF
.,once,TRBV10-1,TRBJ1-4,TGCGCCAGCAGTGAGTCGAGTTGTTCGGCCGACCTTAATGAAAAACTGTTTTTT,CASSESSCSADLNEKLFF
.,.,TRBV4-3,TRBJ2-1,TGCGCCAGCAGCCAAAGGGGGGGCTACAATGAGCAGTTCTTC,CASSQRGGYNEQFF
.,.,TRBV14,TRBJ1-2,TGTGCCAGCAGCCAACAGAGGGGCCGTGGCTACACCTTC,CASSQQRGRGYTF
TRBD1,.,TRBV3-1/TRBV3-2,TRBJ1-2,TGTGCCAGCAGCCAAGACTGGGGACAGGGGTTGTATGGCTACACCTTC,CASSQDWGQGLYGYTF
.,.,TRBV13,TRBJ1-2,TGTGCCAGCAGCTTTGGACAGAGCTATGGCTACACCTTC,CASSFGQSYGYTF
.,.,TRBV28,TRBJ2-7,TGTGCCAGCAGTTTCTCAGGGGGGGCGGCGTCCGAGCAGTACTTC,CASSFSGGAASEQYF
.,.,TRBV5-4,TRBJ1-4,TGTGCCAGCAGCTTGGACGGGACCTATGGAGAAAAACTGTTTTTT,CASSLDGTYGEKLFF
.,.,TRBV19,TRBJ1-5,TGTGCCAGTAGTATTCAAGGTGCTCTTAGCAATCAGCCCCAGCATTTT,CASSIQGALSNQPQHF
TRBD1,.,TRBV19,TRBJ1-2,TGTGCCAGTAGGGACAGGGGCTATGGCTACACCTTC,CASRDRGYGYTF
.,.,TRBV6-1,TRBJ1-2,TGTGCCAGCACCACGGCAGCCGCCCGGGGTGGCTACACCTTC,CASTTAAARGGYTF